The TCR beta chain under discussion was sequenced for a study of CD8 T cells in Susac syndrome. Roughly 0.45 to 1 ug RNA was reverse transcribed with random hexamers. Using its own MiXCR run on the immunoSEQ multiplex PCR reads, TCRdb lists one record per CDR3 protein. The table records around 160,000 distinct CDR3 sequences, just under 95% of them present only once. The CDR3 totals 14 residues. Germline V gene data show CDR1 as MGHRA and CDR2 as YSYEKL. V dropped 8 bases and J dropped 2; count of bases not matched to a gene: 6. Comments on this clonotype: Its target is unknown.

The CD8+ and CD4+ T cells were isolated magnetically using a negative isolation approach, whereas the TEMRA cells were enriched by FACS. Findings of the study overall: It was acknowledged by the study that relatively few individuals were included in its TCR sequencing and HLA analysis.

This chain joins TRBV4-1 and TRBJ1-3; 7 bases are shared with TRBD1. The source is a human donor in good health. The sequencing input was CD4+ T cells from PBMCs. CDR3 amino acids: CASGGTAAGNTIYF. The CDR3 bases are TGCGCCAGCGGCGGGACAGCGGCTGGAAACACCATATATTTT.